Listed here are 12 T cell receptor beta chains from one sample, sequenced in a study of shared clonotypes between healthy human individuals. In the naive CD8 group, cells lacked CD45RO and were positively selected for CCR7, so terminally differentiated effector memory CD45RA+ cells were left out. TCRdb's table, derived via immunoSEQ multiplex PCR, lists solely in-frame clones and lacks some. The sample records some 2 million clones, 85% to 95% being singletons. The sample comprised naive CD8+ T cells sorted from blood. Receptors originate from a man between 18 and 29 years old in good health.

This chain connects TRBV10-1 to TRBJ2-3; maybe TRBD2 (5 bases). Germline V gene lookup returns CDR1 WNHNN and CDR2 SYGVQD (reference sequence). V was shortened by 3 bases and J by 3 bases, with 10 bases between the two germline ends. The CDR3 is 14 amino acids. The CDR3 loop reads CASSDGRLTDTQYF. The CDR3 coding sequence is TGCGCCAGCAGTGATGGGAGATTGACAGATACGCAGTATTTT.

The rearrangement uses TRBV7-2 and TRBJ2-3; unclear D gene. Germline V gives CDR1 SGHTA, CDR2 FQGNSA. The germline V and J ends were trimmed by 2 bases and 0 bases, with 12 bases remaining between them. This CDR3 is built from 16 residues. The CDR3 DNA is TGTGCCAGCAGCTTACATACGTTGACTAGCACAGATACGCAGTATTTT. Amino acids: CASSLHTLTSTDTQYF.

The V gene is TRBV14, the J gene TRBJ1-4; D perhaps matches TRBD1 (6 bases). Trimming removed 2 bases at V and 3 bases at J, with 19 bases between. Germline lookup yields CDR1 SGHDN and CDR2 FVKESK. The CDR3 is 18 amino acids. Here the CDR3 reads CASSQRFADRSPNEKLFF. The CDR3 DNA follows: TGTGCCAGCAGCCAAAGATTCGCTGACAGGAGCCCTAATGAAAAACTGTTTTTT.

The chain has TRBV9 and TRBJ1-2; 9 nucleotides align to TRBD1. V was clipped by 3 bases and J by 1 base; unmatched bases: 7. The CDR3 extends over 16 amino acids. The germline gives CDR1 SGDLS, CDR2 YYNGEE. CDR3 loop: CASSGSGTGNNYGYTF. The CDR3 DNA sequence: TGTGCCAGCAGCGGGTCCGGGACAGGGAATAACTATGGCTACACCTTC.

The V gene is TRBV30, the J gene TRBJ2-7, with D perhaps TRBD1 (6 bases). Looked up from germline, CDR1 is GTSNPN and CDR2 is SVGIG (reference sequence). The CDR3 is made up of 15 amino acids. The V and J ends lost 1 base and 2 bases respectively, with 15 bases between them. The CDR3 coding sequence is TGTGCCTGGAGTGGTACCTCTACAGGGACCTACGAGCAGTACTTC. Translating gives CAWSGTSTGTYEQYF.

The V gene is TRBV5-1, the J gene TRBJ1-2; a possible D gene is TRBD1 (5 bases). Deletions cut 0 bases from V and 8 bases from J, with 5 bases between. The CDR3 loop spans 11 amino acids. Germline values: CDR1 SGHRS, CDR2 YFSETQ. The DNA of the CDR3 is TGCGCCAGCAGCTTGGAGGGGGGCTACACCTTC. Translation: CASSLEGGYTF. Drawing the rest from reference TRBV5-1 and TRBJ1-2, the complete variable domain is KAGVTQTPRYLIKTRGQQVTLSCSPISGHRSVSWYQQTPGQGLQFLFEYFSETQRNKGNFPGRFSGRQFSNSRSEMNVSTLELGDSALYLCASSLEGGYTFGSGTRLTVV.

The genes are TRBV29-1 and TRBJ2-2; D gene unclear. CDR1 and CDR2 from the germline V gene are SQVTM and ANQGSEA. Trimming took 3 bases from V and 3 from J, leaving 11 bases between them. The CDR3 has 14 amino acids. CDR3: CSVEGLMDTGELFF. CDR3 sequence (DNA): TGCAGCGTTGAGGGGTTAATGGACACCGGGGAGCTGTTTTTT.

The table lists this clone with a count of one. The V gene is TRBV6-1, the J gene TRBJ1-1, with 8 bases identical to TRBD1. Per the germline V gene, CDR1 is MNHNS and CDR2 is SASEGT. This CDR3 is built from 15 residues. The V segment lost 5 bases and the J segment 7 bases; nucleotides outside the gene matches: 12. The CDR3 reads CASSKLTGGVGEAFF. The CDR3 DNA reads TGTGCCAGCAGTAAACTAACAGGGGGGGTAGGTGAAGCTTTCTTT.

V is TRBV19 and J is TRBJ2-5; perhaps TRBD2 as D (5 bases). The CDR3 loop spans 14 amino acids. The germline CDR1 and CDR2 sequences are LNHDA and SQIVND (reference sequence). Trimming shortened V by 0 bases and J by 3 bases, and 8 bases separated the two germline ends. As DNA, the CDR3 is TGTGCCAGTAGTATAGATACAGCGGAAGAGACCCAGTACTTC. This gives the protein CASSIDTAEETQYF.

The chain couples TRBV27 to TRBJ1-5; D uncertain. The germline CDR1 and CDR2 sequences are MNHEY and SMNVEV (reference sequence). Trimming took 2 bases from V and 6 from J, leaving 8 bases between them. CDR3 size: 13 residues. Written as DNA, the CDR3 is TGTGCCAGCAGTTTAGCCGCCGGTCAGCCCCAGCATTTT. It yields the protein CASSLAAGQPQHF.

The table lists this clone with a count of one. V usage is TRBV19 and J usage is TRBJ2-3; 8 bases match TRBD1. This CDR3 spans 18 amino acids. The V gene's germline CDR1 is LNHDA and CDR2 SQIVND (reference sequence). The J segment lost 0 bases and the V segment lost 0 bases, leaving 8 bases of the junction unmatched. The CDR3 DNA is TGTGCCAGTAGTATAGAGCTCCTGACAGGGGCTAGCACAGATACGCAGTATTTT. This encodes CASSIELLTGASTDTQYF. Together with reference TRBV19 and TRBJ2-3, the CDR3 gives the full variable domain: DGGITQSPKYLFRKEGQNVTLSCEQNLNHDAMYWYRQDPGQGLRLIYYSQIVNDFQKGDIAEGYSVSREKKESFPLTVTSAQKNPTAFYLCASSIELLTGASTDTQYFGPGTRLTVL.

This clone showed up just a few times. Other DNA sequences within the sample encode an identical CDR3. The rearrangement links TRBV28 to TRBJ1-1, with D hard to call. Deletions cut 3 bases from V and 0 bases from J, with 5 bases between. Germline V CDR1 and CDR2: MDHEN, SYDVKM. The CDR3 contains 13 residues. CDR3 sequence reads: CASSFSMNTEAFF. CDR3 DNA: TGTGCCAGCAGTTTCTCCATGAACACTGAAGCTTTCTTT.